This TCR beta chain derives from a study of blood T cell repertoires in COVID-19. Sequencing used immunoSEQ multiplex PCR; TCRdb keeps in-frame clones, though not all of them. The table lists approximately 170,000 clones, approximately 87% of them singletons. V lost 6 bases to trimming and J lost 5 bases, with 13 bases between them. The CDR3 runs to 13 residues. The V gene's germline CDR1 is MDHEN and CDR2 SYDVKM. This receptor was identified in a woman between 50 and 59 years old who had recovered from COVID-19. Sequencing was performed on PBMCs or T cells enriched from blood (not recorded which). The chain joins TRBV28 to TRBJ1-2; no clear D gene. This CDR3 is CASRLGKPYGYTF. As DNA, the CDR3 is TGTGCCAGCAGGCTCGGGAAACCTTATGGCTACACCTTC.